What follows is one T cell receptor (beta chain) and its context. The sample belongs to a study of T cell responses to AZD1222 COVID-19 vaccine. Using immunoSEQ multiplex PCR, the repertoire was profiled, and TCRdb retains in-frame clones only, with some absent. The profile covers 84,000 or so clones, with about nine tenths appearing a single time and 3% to 3.5% taken by the ten largest. This clonotype originated in an adult who received the AZD1222 COVID-19 vaccine. The sample here was peripheral blood, taken 28 days after the second AZD1222 dose.

CDR3 residues: CAIWTGEGDTQYF. The DNA for the CDR3 is TGTGCCATCTGGACGGGAGAGGGTGATACGCAGTATTTT. V gene TRBV10-3 combines with J gene TRBJ2-3, with D tentatively TRBD2 (6 bases). Trimming pared 8 bases from V and 6 bases from J, leaving 15 bases between. CDR3 size: 13 residues. Germline V gene data show CDR1 as ENHRY and CDR2 as SYGVKD.